One and the same sample provided the 14 T cell receptor beta chains below, sequenced in a study of T cell changes during pregnancy in multiple sclerosis. Using immunoSEQ multiplex PCR, the repertoire was profiled, and TCRdb retains in-frame clones only, with some absent. The data contain approximately 90,000 clones, 85% to 95% of them singletons. Sequenced material: peripheral blood, taken before pregnancy. The receptors come from a female donor with multiple sclerosis, enrolled in a pregnancy study.

V usage is TRBV30 and J usage is TRBJ1-2; TRBD1 matches 9 bases. V shed 4 bases and J 5 bases; nucleotides not matched to a gene: 5. The CDR3 extends over 13 amino acids. The germline CDR1 and CDR2 sequences are GTSNPN and SVGIG (reference sequence). CDR3 in amino acids: CAWNPGQGYGYTF. CDR3 in DNA: TGTGCCTGGAACCCTGGACAGGGGTATGGCTACACCTTC.

The genes are TRBV29-1 and TRBJ2-7; D possibly corresponds to TRBD2 (5 bases). CDR1 SQVTM and CDR2 ANQGSEA come from the germline V gene. The V and J ends lost 7 bases and 2 bases respectively, with 15 bases between them. The CDR3 runs to 13 residues. CDR3 sequence: CSASEPGTYEQYF. The CDR3 DNA reads as TGCAGCGCCTCGGAACCCGGGACCTACGAGCAGTACTTC.

V is TRBV7-3 and J is TRBJ2-3; 11 nucleotides align to TRBD1. In germline, CDR1 is SGHTA, CDR2 FQGTGA. The CDR3 length is 16 residues. Germline trimming cut 6 bases from V and 3 bases from J; bases unmatched to any gene: 8. The DNA for the CDR3 is TGTGCCAGCAGTACCAGGACAGGGGGCATAACAGATACGCAGTATTTT. This sequence encodes CASSTRTGGITDTQYF.

This sequence joins TRBV5-8 and TRBJ2-7; tentative D call: TRBD1 (5 bases). Germline CDR1 is SGHTS and CDR2 is YDEGEE. CDR3 length: 15 residues. Between the trimmed V and J ends, which lost 4 bases and 3 bases, there was a span of 17 bases. CDR3 coding DNA: TGTGCCAGCAGCCCCGACTTAGGACAAGGCTACGAGCAGTACTTC. Amino acids: CASSPDLGQGYEQYF.

The chain employs TRBV10-3 and TRBJ2-1; 15 positions agree with TRBD2. This CDR3 spans 16 amino acids. Trimming took 10 bases from V and 1 from J; bases not matched to a gene: 5. Germline values: CDR1 ENHRY, CDR2 SYGVKD. CDR3 amino acids: CATRTSGGGSYNEQFF. In DNA, the CDR3 is TGTGCCACTAGGACTAGCGGGGGGGGTTCCTACAATGAGCAGTTCTTC.

The chain carries TRBV29-1 and TRBJ1-1, with no clear D. The V gene's germline CDR1 is SQVTM and CDR2 ANQGSEA. V was trimmed by 6 bases and J by 5 bases, leaving 25 bases between them. This CDR3 spans 16 amino acids. The CDR3 region has the DNA TGCAGCGTCATGGGGAGGGTCTGGGGTTCGGGAACTGAAGCTTTCTTT. Protein sequence: CSVMGRVWGSGTEAFF.

The chain links TRBV30 to TRBJ2-3; D possibly corresponds to TRBD2 (6 bases). V lost 3 bases and J 4 bases, leaving 20 bases between the germline ends. The CDR3 contains 16 residues. The germline CDR1 and CDR2 sequences are GTSNPN and SVGIG (reference sequence). CDR3 sequence (DNA): TGTGCCTGGAGCTATCAGACCCGGGGGATGGCAGATACGCAGTATTTT. Protein sequence: CAWSYQTRGMADTQYF.

This rearrangement joins TRBV6-5 to TRBJ2-3; 12 bases align to TRBD2. In germline, CDR1 is MNHEY, CDR2 SVGAGI. V lost 8 bases and J lost 3; bases outside the gene matches: 3. The CDR3 contains 14 residues. The CDR3 nucleotides read TGTGCCAGCGCTAGCGGGAGGGGGACAGATACGCAGTATTTT. Translation: CASASGRGTDTQYF.

The V call is TRBV6-4, the J call TRBJ1-6, with D possibly TRBD1 on 6 matching bases. Per the germline V gene, CDR1 is MRHNA and CDR2 is SNTAGT. CDR3 length: 15 residues. Between the trimmed V and J ends, which lost 0 bases and 7 bases, there was a span of 10 bases. The chain's CDR3 is CASSDSSTGNSPLHF. In DNA form, the CDR3 reads TGTGCCAGCAGTGACTCGTCAACAGGGAATTCACCCCTCCACTTT.

This chain joins TRBV7-2 and TRBJ2-3, with D unclear. V lost 5 bases to trimming and J lost 1 base, with 16 bases between them. Germline assignment: CDR1 SGHTA and CDR2 FQGNSA. CDR3 length equals 16 residues. The CDR3 bases are TGTGCCAGCAGCCAGTCGACGGGTCTTCGCACAGATACGCAGTATTTT. It translates to CASSQSTGLRTDTQYF.

A single count supports this clone. The V gene is TRBV4-2, the J gene TRBJ2-3; 10 bases match TRBD2. This CDR3 comprises 21 residues. CDR1 is LGHNA, CDR2 YNFKEQ, per germline. V lost 0 bases to trimming and J lost 0 bases; unmatched junction nucleotides: 15. The CDR3 sequence: CASSQDPGFLAGEWSTDTQYF. CDR3 nucleotides: TGTGCCAGCAGCCAAGATCCGGGGTTTCTAGCGGGAGAGTGGAGCACAGATACGCAGTATTTT.

The V call is TRBV7-3, the J call TRBJ2-3; possibly TRBD2 for D (5 bases). Germline values: CDR1 SGHTA, CDR2 FQGTGA. CDR3 size: 14 residues. The V end lost 2 bases, the J end lost 0 bases, and 6 bases lay between the germline ends. In DNA, the CDR3 is TGTGCCAGCAGCTTATCGGGGAGCACAGATACGCAGTATTTT. It specifies CASSLSGSTDTQYF.

J is TRBJ2-5 and V is TRBV5-5, with unresolved D. This CDR3 is built from 14 residues. V dropped 0 bases and J dropped 2 bases, with 8 bases sitting between them. CDR1 and CDR2 from the germline V gene are SGHKS and YYEKEE (reference sequence). The CDR3 nucleotides read TGTGCCAGCAGCTTGGCGAGTGGTCAAGAGACCCAGTACTTC. Translating gives CASSLASGQETQYF.

This chain joins TRBV5-4 and TRBJ1-2, with a possible D match to TRBD1 (5 bases). This CDR3 region has 15 residues. Germline CDR1 reads SGHNT; CDR2 reads YYREEE (reference sequence). Trimming cost V 5 bases and J 2 bases, with 16 bases left between them. Here the CDR3 reads CASRNNKGFNYGYTF. CDR3 bases: TGTGCCAGCAGGAATAACAAGGGGTTCAACTATGGCTACACCTTC.